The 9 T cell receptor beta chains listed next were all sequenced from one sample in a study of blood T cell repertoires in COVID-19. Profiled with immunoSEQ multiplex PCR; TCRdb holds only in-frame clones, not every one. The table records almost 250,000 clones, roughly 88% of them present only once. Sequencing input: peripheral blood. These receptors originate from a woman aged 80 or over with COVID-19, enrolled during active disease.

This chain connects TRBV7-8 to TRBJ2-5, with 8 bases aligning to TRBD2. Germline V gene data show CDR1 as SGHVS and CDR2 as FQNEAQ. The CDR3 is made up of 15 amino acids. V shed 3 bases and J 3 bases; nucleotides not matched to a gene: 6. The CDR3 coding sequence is TGTGCCAGCAGCTTCATCAGGCGGGGGGAAGAGACCCAGTACTTC. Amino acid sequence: CASSFIRRGEETQYF.

CDR3 protein: CASSLLEGIGSPLHF. The CDR3 nucleotides read TGTGCCAGCAGTTTATTGGAGGGTATTGGTTCACCCCTCCACTTT. This chain joins TRBV28 and TRBJ1-6; D remains ambiguous. Germline V gene data show CDR1 as MDHEN and CDR2 as SYDVKM. CDR3 length: 15 residues. V lost 1 base to trimming and J lost 9 bases, with 13 bases between them.

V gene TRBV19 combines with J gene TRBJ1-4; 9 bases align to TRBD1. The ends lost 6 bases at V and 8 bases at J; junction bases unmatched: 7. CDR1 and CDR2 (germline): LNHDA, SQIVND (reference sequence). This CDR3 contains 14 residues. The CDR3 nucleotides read TGTGCCAGTAGCAAAGGACAGGGGTGGGAAAAACTGTTTTTT. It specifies CASSKGQGWEKLFF.

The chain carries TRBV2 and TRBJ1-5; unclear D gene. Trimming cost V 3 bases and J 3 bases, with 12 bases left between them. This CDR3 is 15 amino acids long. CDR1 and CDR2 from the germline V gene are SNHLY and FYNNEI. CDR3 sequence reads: CASSDSGLNNQPQHF. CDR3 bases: TGTGCCAGCAGTGATTCTGGGCTGAACAATCAGCCCCAGCATTTT. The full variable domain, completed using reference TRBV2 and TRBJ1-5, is EPEVTQTPSHQVTQMGQEVILRCVPISNHLYFYWYRQILGQKVEFLVSFYNNEISEKSEIFDDQFSVERPDGSNFTLKIRSTKLEDSAMYFCASSDSGLNNQPQHFGDGTRLSIL.

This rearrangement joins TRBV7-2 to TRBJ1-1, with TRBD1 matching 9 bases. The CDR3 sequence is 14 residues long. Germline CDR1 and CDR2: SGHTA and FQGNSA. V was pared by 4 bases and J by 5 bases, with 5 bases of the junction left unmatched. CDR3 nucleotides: TGTGCCAGCAGCTCGACAGGGGGGATGACTGAAGCTTTCTTT. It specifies CASSSTGGMTEAFF.

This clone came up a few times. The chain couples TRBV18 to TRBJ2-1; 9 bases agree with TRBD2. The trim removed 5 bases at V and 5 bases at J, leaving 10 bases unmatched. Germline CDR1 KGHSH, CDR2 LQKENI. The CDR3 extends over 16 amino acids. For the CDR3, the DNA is TGTGCCAGCTCAACCCCAGCGGGGGGCCTCGACAATGAGCAGTTCTTC. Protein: CASSTPAGGLDNEQFF.

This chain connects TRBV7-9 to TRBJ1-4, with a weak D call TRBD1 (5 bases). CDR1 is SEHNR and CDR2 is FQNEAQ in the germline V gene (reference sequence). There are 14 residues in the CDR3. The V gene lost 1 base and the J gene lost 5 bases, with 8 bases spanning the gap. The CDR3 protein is CASSLGTPNEKLFF. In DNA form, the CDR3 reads TGTGCCAGCAGCTTAGGGACACCAAATGAAAAACTGTTTTTT.

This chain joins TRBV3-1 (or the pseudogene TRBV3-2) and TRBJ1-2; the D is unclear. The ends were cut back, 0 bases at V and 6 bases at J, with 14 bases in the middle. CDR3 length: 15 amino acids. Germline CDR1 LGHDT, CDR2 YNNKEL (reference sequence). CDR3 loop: CASSQDRRAWDGYTF. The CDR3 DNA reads TGTGCCAGCAGCCAAGATCGGAGGGCCTGGGATGGCTACACCTTC.

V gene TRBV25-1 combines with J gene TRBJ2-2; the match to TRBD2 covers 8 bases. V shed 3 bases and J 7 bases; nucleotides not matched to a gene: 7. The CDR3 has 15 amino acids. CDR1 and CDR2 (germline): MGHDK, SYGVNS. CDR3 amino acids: CASSDILAVGGELFF. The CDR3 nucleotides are TGTGCCAGCAGTGATATACTAGCGGTTGGCGGGGAGCTGTTTTTT.